A selection of T cell receptor beta chains follows, all from one sample in a study of shared clonotypes between healthy human individuals. Assay used: immunoSEQ multiplex PCR; TCRdb lists only in-frame clones, some missing. The sample has just over 2,000,000 clones, 95% seen once. What was sequenced was naive CD4+ T cells sorted from blood. Receptors originate from a man in his late teens or twenties in good health. CDR3s include the opening cysteine and the closing phenylalanine or tryptophan. D genes are given only for firm matches. Rows give clone size only sometimes, using once, few, many, or a class for an expanded clone.

v_call,clone_size,j_call,d_call,cdr3_nt,cdr3_aa
TRBV5-8,once,TRBJ2-3,NA,TGTGCCAGCGGAACCTGGGCGGGCTCGAGCACAGATACGCAGTATTTT,CASGTWAGSSTDTQYF
TRBV6-1,NA,TRBJ2-1,TRBD2,TGTGCAATAGCGGGAGAACCCTACAATGAGCAGTTCTTC,CAIAGEPYNEQFF
TRBV5-1,NA,TRBJ1-1,NA,TGCGCCAGCAGCTCAACGGACAGAGACGGGTCTGAAGCTTTCTTT,CASSSTDRDGSEAFF
TRBV2,NA,TRBJ2-1,TRBD2,TGTGCCAGCAGTGAGGCTAGCGGGGGTGTACGGCAGTTCTTC,CASSEASGGVRQFF
TRBV5-4,once,TRBJ2-7,NA,TGTGCCAGCAGCTTGGCAGGGCAGCTGGCGTTCGAGCAGTACTTC,CASSLAGQLAFEQYF
TRBV10-3,NA,TRBJ2-1,NA,TGTGCCATCAGTCAACCCGGGGGAGCGGCGTCCAATGAGCAGTTCTTC,CAISQPGGAASNEQFF
TRBV5-1,NA,TRBJ2-3,TRBD1,TGCGCCAGCAGCTTGCTGCAGGGGGAAGATACGCAGTATTTT,CASSLLQGEDTQYF
TRBV5-6,NA,TRBJ1-6,NA,TGTGCCAGCAGCTCATTCCCCCAGAAAGTCTTGTCACCCCTCCACTTT,CASSSFPQKVLSPLHF
TRBV6-5,NA,TRBJ2-5,TRBD2,TGTGCCAGCAGTCCCTGGGAGGGGGAGACCCAGTACTTC,CASSPWEGETQYF
TRBV28,NA,TRBJ1-5,NA,TGTGCCACCCGGGGGTATCAGCCCCAGCATTTT,CATRGYQPQHF
TRBV9,NA,TRBJ1-1,NA,TGTGCCAGCAGCGTAGTCCCTGGGGACACTGAAGCTTTCTTT,CASSVVPGDTEAFF
TRBV29-1,NA,TRBJ2-5,NA,TGCAGCGTTGAGAAGACGGACCTGGGGACCCAGTACTTC,CSVEKTDLGTQYF
TRBV10-3,NA,TRBJ1-1,NA,TGTGCCATCAGTGAGGGTAGTAACACTGAAGCTTTCTTT,CAISEGSNTEAFF
TRBV4-1,NA,TRBJ1-5,NA,TGCGCCAGCAGCCATATTACGGGGGACCGAAATCAGCCCCAGCATTTT,CASSHITGDRNQPQHF
TRBV10-1,NA,TRBJ2-2,TRBD1,TGCGCCAGCAGGGGGACAGCCACCGGGGAGCTGTTTTTT,CASRGTATGELFF
TRBV7-2,NA,TRBJ2-7,TRBD1,TGTGCCAGCAGCTCTGACAGGGGGCGGTTCGAGCAGTACTTC,CASSSDRGRFEQYF
TRBV2,NA,TRBJ1-6,TRBD1,TGTGCCAGCGCGCGGGACAGATCGGCGGGGAATTCACCCCTCCACTTT,CASARDRSAGNSPLHF
TRBV28,NA,TRBJ1-2,NA,TGTGCCAGCAGAGCCGGGGCCGCCTTAACCCGTTACTATGGCTACACCTTC,CASRAGAALTRYYGYTF
TRBV6-5,NA,TRBJ2-3,NA,TGTGCCAGCAGACAGGGAGTGGTAAATACGCAGTATTTT,CASRQGVVNTQYF
TRBV27,NA,TRBJ2-7,NA,TGTGCCAGCAGAGATACGGGGTTAAGCTCCTACGAGCAGTACTTC,CASRDTGLSSYEQYF
TRBV4-3,NA,TRBJ2-7,TRBD2,TGCGCCAGCAGCCAAGGAATACTAGCGGGTCTGGGTACACTAGCCTACGAGCAGTACTTC,CASSQGILAGLGTLAYEQYF
TRBV2,NA,TRBJ1-5,NA,TGTGCCAGCAGTAGCTCGGCAGGGAATCAGCCCCAGCATTTT,CASSSSAGNQPQHF
TRBV4-1,NA,TRBJ1-6,TRBD1,TGCGCCAGCAGCCACGGGACAGACAACTCCAAGAATAATTCACCCCTCCACTTT,CASSHGTDNSKNNSPLHF
TRBV30,few,TRBJ1-1,NA,TGTGCCTGGGTAGTACAGCGAACTGAAGCTTTCTTT,CAWVVQRTEAFF
TRBV11-2,NA,TRBJ2-6,NA,TGTGCCAGCAGCTTAGTCTGGGTTGGGGCCAACGTCCTGACTTTC,CASSLVWVGANVLTF
TRBV5-4,NA,TRBJ1-1,NA,TGTGCCAGCAGCGGACCCAGGGGCGTGAACACTGAAGCTTTCTTT,CASSGPRGVNTEAFF
TRBV7-9,NA,TRBJ2-1,NA,TGTGCCAGCAGCCTAGTGGGTGAGCAGTTCTTC,CASSLVGEQFF
TRBV7-2,once,TRBJ2-7,NA,TGTGCCAGCAGCTTATGGGATAGGCCTCACGAGCAGTACTTC,CASSLWDRPHEQYF
TRBV6-6,NA,TRBJ1-2,TRBD1,TGTGCCAGCAGTTCACAGGGGCGAGACTATGGCTACACCTTC,CASSSQGRDYGYTF
TRBV27,once,TRBJ1-6,NA,TGTGCCAGCAGTCCCGGAGCGGCCGGGTGGGATTCACCCCTCCACTTT,CASSPGAAGWDSPLHF
TRBV7-2,NA,TRBJ2-5,NA,TGTGCCAGCAGCCCACTGCCTGGGACTGGGGAAGACCAGTACTTC,CASSPLPGTGEDQYF
TRBV27,once,TRBJ2-7,TRBD1,TGTGCCAGCAGTAGGAGCGGACAGGGACCCTACGAGCAGTACTTC,CASSRSGQGPYEQYF
TRBV19,NA,TRBJ1-2,TRBD1,TGTGCCACCCGCCCAGGGACAGGGTCTGGCTATGGCTACACCTTC,CATRPGTGSGYGYTF
TRBV2,NA,TRBJ2-3,TRBD1,TGTGCCAGCAGGCCTGGGGACAGTCTTTCCGGCACAGATACGCAGTATTTT,CASRPGDSLSGTDTQYF
TRBV28,NA,TRBJ1-5,TRBD1,TGTGCCAGCAACTGGTTTTGGCAGGGGGCTGAACAGCCCCAGCATTTT,CASNWFWQGAEQPQHF